This TCR beta chain was sequenced during a study of blood T cell repertoires in COVID-19. Study as a whole: The cDNA or gDNA used as material had been derived from T cells, B-cell-depleted T cells, or PBMCs.

Exposed participants encountered a COVID-19 case during the 2 weeks preceding study entry. This CDR3 has 15 residues. The J segment lost 5 bases and the V segment lost 0 bases, leaving 4 bases of the junction unmatched. The germline V gene has CDR1 SGHRS and CDR2 YFSETQ. This clone was seen a few times. Generated by immunoSEQ multiplex PCR, the TCRdb table keeps only in-frame clones and is missing some. The data hold 200,000 to 300,000 clones, with 85% to 90% observed a single time. What was sequenced was PBMCs or T cells enriched from blood (not recorded which). This clonotype originated in a man aged 50 to 60 who had been exposed to COVID-19. V and J are TRBV5-1 and TRBJ1-1; 10 bases align to TRBD1. The CDR3 nucleotides are TGCGCCAGCAGCTTGGAGGGGACAGGGGCAACTGAAGCTTTCTTT. Protein sequence: CASSLEGTGATEAFF.